These 25 T cell receptor beta chains originate from one sample sequenced in a study of T cell responses to AZD1222 COVID-19 vaccine. The data were produced by immunoSEQ multiplex PCR, yet TCRdb's version contains in-frame clones alone and is incomplete. This sample yields about 110,000 clones, of which around nine tenths are seen a single time; 3.2% belongs to the top ten. The input for sequencing was peripheral blood, taken on day 0 of AZD1222 vaccination. These receptors all stem from an adult in good health.

V gene TRBV30 combines with J gene TRBJ1-6; possible D gene TRBD1, 6 bases. Trimming shortened V by 4 bases and J by 10 bases, and 14 bases separated the two germline ends. CDR1 and CDR2 (germline): GTSNPN, SVGIG (reference sequence). The CDR3 totals 13 residues. For the CDR3, the DNA is TGTGCCTGGACGTCACAGGGCGGGTCACCCCTCCACTTT. Protein product: CAWTSQGGSPLHF.

CDR3 region: CASSSPPGDTEAFF. CDR3 DNA: TGTGCCAGCAGTTCTCCCCCAGGGGACACTGAAGCTTTCTTT. This chain joins TRBV28 and TRBJ1-1, with a possible D match to TRBD1 (6 bases). The CDR3 runs to 14 residues. V dropped 4 bases and J dropped 3 bases, with 12 bases sitting between them. The germline V gene has CDR1 MDHEN and CDR2 SYDVKM.

The V call is TRBV4-2, the J call TRBJ2-1, with 9 bases fitting TRBD2. The V gene end was trimmed by 0 bases and the J gene end by 3 bases; junction bases not matched to a gene: 6. CDR3 length: 17 amino acids. CDR1 and CDR2 from the germline V gene are LGHNA and YNFKEQ. The DNA for the CDR3 is TGTGCCAGCAGCCAAGATAGGGCGGGAGGGGACTACAATGAGCAGTTCTTC. Protein product: CASSQDRAGGDYNEQFF.

V gene TRBV18 combines with J gene TRBJ2-5, with TRBD2 matching 10 bases. J lost 7 bases, V lost 4 bases, and 6 bases had no gene match. CDR3 length: 14 residues. Germline CDR1 KGHSH, CDR2 LQKENI. CDR3 nucleotide sequence: TGTGCCAGCTCACAGACTAGCGGGTCCCGGACCCAGTACTTC. This gives the protein CASSQTSGSRTQYF.

The chain employs TRBV30 and TRBJ1-3; unclear D gene. The V gene's germline CDR1 is GTSNPN and CDR2 SVGIG (reference sequence). This CDR3 has 14 residues. The germline V and J ends were trimmed by 0 bases and 0 bases, with 6 bases remaining between them. The CDR3 nucleotides are TGTGCCTGGAGTGTAGGTTTCTCTGGAAACACCATATATTTT. Protein sequence: CAWSVGFSGNTIYF.

This clone was counted a single time. The V and J genes are TRBV18 and TRBJ1-2; 10 bases fit TRBD1. The ends lost 3 bases at V and 7 bases at J; junction bases unmatched: 8. The V gene's germline CDR1 is KGHSH and CDR2 LQKENI. The CDR3 runs 15 residues. CDR3 bases: TGTGCCAGCTCACCCCCGGGACAGGGGACTGCTGGCTACACCTTC. Encoded protein: CASSPPGQGTAGYTF.

This clone has only one observation. This sequence joins TRBV28 and TRBJ2-3; TRBD2 is a possible D gene (6 bases). The CDR3 contains 16 residues. The germline V and J ends were trimmed by 1 base and 5 bases, with 16 bases remaining between them. CDR1 is MDHEN and CDR2 is SYDVKM in the germline V gene. For the CDR3, the DNA is TGTGCCAGCAGTTTATCCCCGGGACTCCCCGGAGATACGCAGTATTTT. This codes for CASSLSPGLPGDTQYF.

The V call is TRBV28, the J call TRBJ1-1, with TRBD1 matching 7 bases. J was trimmed by 7 bases and V by 1 base; bases with no gene match: 6. This CDR3 spans 14 amino acids. Germline V gives CDR1 MDHEN, CDR2 SYDVKM. The CDR3 reads CASSLLGQINEAFF. CDR3 in DNA: TGTGCCAGCAGTTTATTGGGACAGATTAATGAAGCTTTCTTT.

The chain combines TRBV28 with TRBJ2-7, with 7 nucleotides matching TRBD1. Per germline, CDR1 MDHEN and CDR2 SYDVKM. The CDR3 loop spans 11 amino acids. With 5 bases clipped from V and 6 bases from J, the junction kept 1 base outside the gene matches. Written as DNA, the CDR3 is TGTGCCAGCAGTACAGGGGTCGAGCAGTACTTC. Residues: CASSTGVEQYF.

A single count supports this clone. The chain combines TRBV28 with TRBJ2-7, with 14 bases fitting TRBD2. The V segment lost 6 bases and the J segment 7 bases; nucleotides outside the gene matches: 8. The CDR3 totals 15 residues. Germline V gene sequence: CDR1 MDHEN, CDR2 SYDVKM. In DNA form, the CDR3 reads TGTGCCAGCAGGCCCCAGGGACTAGCGGGAGAAGAGCAGTACTTC. Translating it yields CASRPQGLAGEEQYF.

This chain links TRBV5-6 with TRBJ1-6; a possible D gene is TRBD1 (5 bases). V was shortened by 4 bases and J by 14 bases, with 22 bases between the two germline ends. CDR3 size: 15 residues. CDR1 and CDR2 from the germline V gene are SGHDT and YYEEEE. Here the CDR3 DNA reads TGTGCCAGCAGCCATACAACCTCGAGATGGGGGGCCCTCCACTTT. Amino acid sequence: CASSHTTSRWGALHF. Complete variable domain (other parts from reference TRBV5-6 and TRBJ1-6): DAGVTQSPTHLIKTRGQQVTLRCSPKSGHDTVSWYQQALGQGPQFIFQYYEEEERQRGNFPDRFSGHQFPNYSSELNVNALLLGDSALYLCASSHTTSRWGALHFGNGTRLTVT.

The rearrangement uses TRBV5-8 and TRBJ1-1; no definite D call. Germline V gene data show CDR1 as SGHTS and CDR2 as YDEGEE. The CDR3 spans 12 residues. The ends were cut back, 4 bases at V and 7 bases at J, with 11 bases in the middle. In nucleotides, the CDR3 is TGTGCCAGCAGCCTCTGGGATGATGAAGCTTTCTTT. Protein sequence: CASSLWDDEAFF.

This chain joins TRBV14 and TRBJ2-1; D may correspond to TRBD1 or TRBD2 (5 bases each). CDR3 length: 14 residues. Germline CDR1 and CDR2: SGHDN and FVKESK. V lost 4 bases and J lost 9, with 16 bases in between. Here the CDR3 DNA reads TGTGCCAGCAGCCCGAAGATCAGGGACGCTGAGCAGTTCTTC. Translation: CASSPKIRDAEQFF.

This sequence joins TRBV4-2 and TRBJ1-5, with D perhaps matching TRBD1 (6 bases). This CDR3 region has 16 residues. The germline gives CDR1 LGHNA, CDR2 YNFKEQ. V was clipped by 4 bases and J by 2 bases, with 15 bases between them. The CDR3 DNA reads as TGTGCCAGCAGCCCCACGGACAGCAACGGCAATCAGCCCCAGCATTTT. Its protein product is CASSPTDSNGNQPQHF.

This clone was seen a single time. The CDR3 region is CASSLFDRNSGNTIYF. The CDR3 DNA reads as TGTGCCAGCAGCTTGTTCGACAGAAACTCTGGAAACACCATATATTTT. The chain recombines TRBV5-6 with TRBJ1-3, with a weak D call TRBD1 (5 bases). Germline V gene data show CDR1 as SGHDT and CDR2 as YYEEEE. The CDR3 spans 16 residues. V was shortened by 1 base and J by 0 bases, with 11 bases between the two germline ends.

This clone was detected once. The rearrangement links TRBV24-1 to TRBJ1-4; D gene unclear. The CDR3 sequence is 15 residues long. Trimming cost V 3 bases and J 0 bases, with 7 bases left between them. Germline values: CDR1 KGHDR, CDR2 SFDVKD. CDR3 sequence reads: CATSDTFATNEKLFF. CDR3 nucleotide sequence: TGTGCCACCAGTGATACCTTTGCAACTAATGAAAAACTGTTTTTT.

The chain employs TRBV18 and TRBJ1-3, with D unclear. CDR1 is KGHSH and CDR2 is LQKENI in the germline V gene. The V and J ends lost 3 bases and 4 bases respectively, with 16 bases between them. The CDR3 runs 16 residues. CDR3 loop: CASSPETGVVGNTIYF. DNA for the CDR3: TGTGCCAGCTCACCGGAGACGGGAGTGGTAGGAAACACCATATATTTT.

The chain recombines TRBV3-1 (or the pseudogene TRBV3-2) with TRBJ1-4, with D perhaps matching TRBD1 (6 bases). This CDR3 region has 16 residues. Trimming left V 3 bases short and J 8 bases short, with 19 bases between. Per germline, CDR1 LGHDT and CDR2 YNNKEL (reference sequence). CDR3 coding DNA: TGTGCCAGCAGCCAGAAAGGCGGGGGGGCGCGGGAAAAACTGTTTTTT. This translates into CASSQKGGGAREKLFF.

The rearrangement links TRBV19 to TRBJ2-7, with D possibly matching TRBD2 (6 bases). Germline CDR1 LNHDA, CDR2 SQIVND (reference sequence). This CDR3 contains 14 residues. V lost 5 bases and J lost 0, with 11 bases in between. CDR3 DNA: TGTGCCAGTAGTGCCCGACTAGACTCCTACGAGCAGTACTTC. Protein sequence: CASSARLDSYEQYF.

The V gene is TRBV20-1, the J gene TRBJ2-5; D ambiguous. V was clipped by 3 bases and J by 5 bases, with 16 bases between them. Germline V gene sequence: CDR1 DFQATT, CDR2 SNEGSKA (reference sequence). This CDR3 region has 14 residues. The CDR3, as DNA: TGCAGTGCTAGTATGCCCATGTCCAAGGAGACCCAGTACTTC. It yields the protein CSASMPMSKETQYF.

The rearrangement links TRBV5-1 to TRBJ2-7; a weak D match, TRBD2 (6 bases). Between the trimmed V and J ends, which lost 2 bases and 2 bases, there was a span of 8 bases. The germline V gene encodes CDR1 SGHRS and CDR2 YFSETQ. The length of the CDR3 is 13 residues. Written as DNA, the CDR3 is TGCGCCAGCAGCTTTAGCGGTACCTACGAGCAGTACTTC. Its translation: CASSFSGTYEQYF.

The chain couples TRBV27 to TRBJ1-4; 8 bases are shared with TRBD1. The CDR3 sequence is 14 residues long. Germline V gene sequence: CDR1 MNHEY, CDR2 SMNVEV (reference sequence). J was trimmed by 7 bases and V by 7 bases; bases with no gene match: 8. CDR3 amino acids: CASTAGTGFEKLFF. The CDR3 DNA follows: TGTGCCAGCACCGCCGGGACAGGCTTTGAAAAACTGTTTTTT. The full variable domain, completed using reference TRBV27 and TRBJ1-4, is EAQVTQNPRYLITVTGKKLTVTCSQNMNHEYMSWYRQDPGLGLRQIYYSMNVEVTDKGDVPEGYKVSRKEKRNFPLILESPSPNQTSLYFCASTAGTGFEKLFFGSGTQLSVL.

The chain links TRBV14 to TRBJ1-1; D gene ambiguous. The CDR3 is 14 amino acids. Germline V gene sequence: CDR1 SGHDN, CDR2 FVKESK. V was trimmed by 0 bases and J by 4 bases, leaving 9 bases between them. In DNA form, the CDR3 reads TGTGCCAGCAGCCAAGAGTGGGTGAGCACTGAAGCTTTCTTT. It yields the protein CASSQEWVSTEAFF.

CDR3 region: CASSHKTRGYTF. In DNA form, the CDR3 reads TGTGCCAGTAGTCATAAGACGCGAGGCTACACCTTC. The rearrangement joins TRBV19 to TRBJ1-2; D unclear. The CDR3 length is 12 residues. Trimming took 5 bases from V and 8 from J, leaving 12 bases between them. CDR1 and CDR2 from the germline V gene are LNHDA and SQIVND (reference sequence). The full variable domain, completed using reference TRBV19 and TRBJ1-2, is DGGITQSPKYLFRKEGQNVTLSCEQNLNHDAMYWYRQDPGQGLRLIYYSQIVNDFQKGDIAEGYSVSREKKESFPLTVTSAQKNPTAFYLCASSHKTRGYTFGSGTRLTVV.

The chain has TRBV27 and TRBJ1-2, with TRBD1 as a possible D gene (6 bases). The CDR3 is 15 amino acids. CDR1 and CDR2 from the germline V gene are MNHEY and SMNVEV (reference sequence). The V end lost 3 bases, the J end lost 1 base, and 12 bases lay between the germline ends. DNA of the CDR3: TGTGCCAGCAGTTTGGGGGCCAACCGTAACTATGGCTACACCTTC. It codes for CASSLGANRNYGYTF.